Listed below are T cell receptor beta chains from one sample, sequenced in a study of blood T cell repertoires in COVID-19. Sequenced by immunoSEQ multiplex PCR; TCRdb stores in-frame clones only, minus some. The table records about 220,000 clones, 65% to 90% of them present only once. The sequenced material came from peripheral blood. These receptors originate from a man aged 50-59 years with active or convalescent COVID-19. Each CDR3 is given with its conserved first and last residue. A D gene is named only where the DNA matches it firmly. Part of the rows lack a size; the others show once, few, many or a class for expanded clones.

J gene: TRBJ2-7; D gene: TRBD2; CDR3 length: 20; clone size: -; V gene: TRBV4-1; CDR3 protein: CASSRTPTEGVGGSGYEQYF; CDR3 DNA: TGCGCCAGCAGCCGAACCCCGACAGAGGGCGTGGGCGGGAGCGGTTACGAGCAGTACTTC
J gene: TRBJ1-1; D gene: -; CDR3 length: 15; clone size: -; V gene: TRBV7-2; CDR3 protein: CASSLGQAMNTEAFF; CDR3 DNA: TGTGCCAGCAGCTTAGGACAGGCCATGAACACTGAAGCTTTCTTT
J gene: TRBJ1-1; D gene: TRBD1; CDR3 length: 17; clone size: -; V gene: TRBV7-8; CDR3 protein: CASSFDRAGGTSVKAFF; CDR3 DNA: TGTGCCAGCAGCTTCGACAGGGCGGGCGGGACCTCAGTGAAAGCTTTCTTT
J gene: TRBJ1-2; D gene: TRBD1; CDR3 length: 15; clone size: few; V gene: TRBV11-2; CDR3 protein: CASSLLLSGGYGYTF; CDR3 DNA: TGTGCCAGCAGCTTGTTATTATCAGGGGGCTATGGCTACACCTTC
J gene: TRBJ2-2; D gene: -; CDR3 length: 15; clone size: -; V gene: TRBV12-5; CDR3 protein: CASGLDGGRTGELFF; CDR3 DNA: TGTGCTAGTGGTTTGGACGGAGGTCGCACCGGGGAGCTGTTTTTT
J gene: TRBJ1-1; D gene: -; CDR3 length: 16; clone size: -; V gene: TRBV4-1; CDR3 protein: CASSQERVLVNTEAFF; CDR3 DNA: TGCGCCAGCAGCCAAGAGCGGGTTCTGGTGAACACTGAAGCTTTCTTT
J gene: TRBJ2-4; D gene: -; CDR3 length: 14; clone size: few; V gene: TRBV18; CDR3 protein: CASSPLNDKNIQYF; CDR3 DNA: TGTGCCAGCTCACCTCTAAACGACAAAAACATTCAGTACTTC
J gene: TRBJ2-3; D gene: -; CDR3 length: 14; clone size: -; V gene: TRBV5-1; CDR3 protein: CASSLGQPSDTQYF; CDR3 DNA: TGCGCCAGCAGCTTAGGACAGCCCTCCGATACGCAGTATTTT
J gene: TRBJ2-1; D gene: TRBD2; CDR3 length: 16; clone size: -; V gene: TRBV5-4; CDR3 protein: CASSFSGGDSFNEQFF; CDR3 DNA: TGTGCCAGCAGCTTTAGCGGGGGGGATTCTTTCAATGAGCAGTTCTTC
J gene: TRBJ2-3; D gene: -; CDR3 length: 11; clone size: -; V gene: TRBV9; CDR3 protein: CASSGLGTQYF; CDR3 DNA: TGTGCCAGCAGCGGACTTGGTACGCAGTATTTT
J gene: TRBJ2-6; D gene: -; CDR3 length: 15; clone size: -; V gene: TRBV27; CDR3 protein: CASSFRATGANVLTF; CDR3 DNA: TGTGCCAGCAGTTTCAGGGCTACTGGGGCCAACGTCCTGACTTTC
J gene: TRBJ1-3; D gene: -; CDR3 length: 14; clone size: -; V gene: TRBV5-1; CDR3 protein: CASSPTDPGNTIYF; CDR3 DNA: TGCGCCAGCAGCCCCACAGACCCTGGAAACACCATATATTTT
J gene: TRBJ1-2; D gene: TRBD1; CDR3 length: 16; clone size: few; V gene: TRBV5-4; CDR3 protein: CASSSPTGTANYGYTF; CDR3 DNA: TGTGCCAGCAGCTCGCCTACCGGGACAGCAAACTATGGCTACACCTTC
J gene: TRBJ2-2; D gene: -; CDR3 length: 17; clone size: -; V gene: TRBV15; CDR3 protein: CATSGLWSSSNTGELFF; CDR3 DNA: TGTGCCACCAGCGGGTTGTGGAGCAGTTCGAACACCGGGGAGCTGTTTTTT
J gene: TRBJ2-2; D gene: TRBD2; CDR3 length: 14; clone size: -; V gene: TRBV6-5; CDR3 protein: CASSSGGGTGELFF; CDR3 DNA: TGTGCCAGCAGTAGCGGGGGGGGTACCGGGGAGCTGTTTTTT
J gene: TRBJ2-1; D gene: -; CDR3 length: 15; clone size: -; V gene: TRBV6-5; CDR3 protein: CASTPGVPSYNEQFF; CDR3 DNA: TGTGCCAGCACCCCCGGGGTACCATCCTACAATGAGCAGTTCTTC
J gene: TRBJ2-3; D gene: TRBD2; CDR3 length: 16; clone size: -; V gene: TRBV19; CDR3 protein: CASSIGLAGWADTQYF; CDR3 DNA: TGTGCCAGTAGTATAGGACTAGCGGGATGGGCAGATACGCAGTATTTT
J gene: TRBJ1-4; D gene: TRBD1; CDR3 length: 17; clone size: -; V gene: TRBV5-1; CDR3 protein: CASSPGQGFATNEKLFF; CDR3 DNA: TGCGCCAGCAGCCCAGGACAGGGGTTCGCAACTAATGAAAAACTGTTTTTT
J gene: TRBJ2-1; D gene: -; CDR3 length: 15; clone size: -; V gene: TRBV7-7; CDR3 protein: CASSSGQSSYNEQFF; CDR3 DNA: TGTGCTAGCAGCTCCGGACAGAGCTCCTACAATGAGCAGTTCTTC
J gene: TRBJ2-7; D gene: TRBD2; CDR3 length: 14; clone size: -; V gene: TRBV30; CDR3 protein: CAWSDPSGPYEQYF; CDR3 DNA: TGTGCCTGGAGTGATCCTAGCGGTCCCTACGAGCAGTACTTC
J gene: TRBJ1-1; D gene: -; CDR3 length: 12; clone size: -; V gene: TRBV5-6; CDR3 protein: CAPMGGGTEAFF; CDR3 DNA: TGTGCCCCCATGGGGGGGGGTACTGAAGCTTTCTTT
J gene: TRBJ1-1; D gene: TRBD1; CDR3 length: 13; clone size: -; V gene: TRBV30; CDR3 protein: CAAALTGRTEAFF; CDR3 DNA: TGTGCCGCTGCTTTGACAGGGCGAACTGAAGCTTTCTTT
J gene: TRBJ2-5; D gene: TRBD2; CDR3 length: 16; clone size: -; V gene: TRBV7-3; CDR3 protein: CASSLSGRALGETQYF; CDR3 DNA: TGTGCCAGCAGCTTAAGCGGGAGGGCCCTCGGAGAGACCCAGTACTTC
J gene: TRBJ2-3; D gene: -; CDR3 length: 12; clone size: -; V gene: TRBV14; CDR3 protein: CASSQDEDTQYF; CDR3 DNA: TGTGCCAGCAGCCAAGACGAGGATACGCAGTATTTT
J gene: TRBJ2-5; D gene: TRBD2; CDR3 length: 17; clone size: few; V gene: TRBV7-2; CDR3 protein: CASSPARGGPSQETQYF; CDR3 DNA: TGTGCCAGCAGCCCGGCACGGGGGGGCCCAAGTCAAGAGACCCAGTACTTC
J gene: TRBJ2-3; D gene: TRBD2; CDR3 length: 15; clone size: few; V gene: TRBV6-2/TRBV6-3; CDR3 protein: CASSYERGGPDTQYF; CDR3 DNA: TGTGCCAGCAGTTACGAGCGGGGGGGCCCGGATACGCAGTATTTT
J gene: TRBJ1-1; D gene: -; CDR3 length: 11; clone size: once; V gene: TRBV20-1; CDR3 protein: CSALSNTEAFF; CDR3 DNA: TGCAGTGCCCTATCAAACACTGAAGCTTTCTTT
J gene: TRBJ1-4; D gene: -; CDR3 length: 13; clone size: -; V gene: TRBV7-2; CDR3 protein: CASSTGGGGKLFF; CDR3 DNA: TGTGCCAGCAGCACCGGGGGGGGCGGAAAACTGTTTTTT
J gene: TRBJ2-5; D gene: TRBD1; CDR3 length: 12; clone size: -; V gene: TRBV27; CDR3 protein: CASTDREMTQYF; CDR3 DNA: TGTGCCAGCACGGACAGGGAGATGACCCAGTACTTC
J gene: TRBJ1-2; D gene: TRBD1; CDR3 length: 15; clone size: -; V gene: TRBV10-2; CDR3 protein: CASKRAGGLNYGYTF; CDR3 DNA: TGCGCCAGTAAAAGGGCAGGGGGTCTAAACTATGGCTACACCTTC
J gene: TRBJ1-1; D gene: TRBD1; CDR3 length: 17; clone size: -; V gene: TRBV19; CDR3 protein: CASSPTRKGAMNTEAFF; CDR3 DNA: TGTGCCAGTAGCCCTACTCGTAAGGGGGCCATGAACACTGAAGCTTTCTTT
J gene: TRBJ1-4; D gene: -; CDR3 length: 16; clone size: -; V gene: TRBV6-5; CDR3 protein: CASSYAERKTNEKLFF; CDR3 DNA: TGTGCCAGCAGTTACGCGGAACGCAAAACTAATGAAAAACTGTTTTTT
J gene: TRBJ1-1; D gene: TRBD1; CDR3 length: 13; clone size: -; V gene: TRBV2; CDR3 protein: CASRGTGGTEAFF; CDR3 DNA: TGTGCCAGCAGGGGCACAGGGGGGACTGAAGCTTTCTTT
J gene: TRBJ1-1; D gene: -; CDR3 length: 16; clone size: -; V gene: TRBV4-3; CDR3 protein: CASSQDDREVVTEAFF; CDR3 DNA: TGCGCCAGCAGCCAAGACGACCGGGAGGTGGTTACTGAAGCTTTCTTT
J gene: TRBJ2-5; D gene: -; CDR3 length: 13; clone size: once; V gene: TRBV2; CDR3 protein: CASSYRPGETQYF; CDR3 DNA: TGTGCCAGCAGTTACAGGCCCGGAGAGACCCAGTACTTC
J gene: TRBJ1-6; D gene: TRBD1; CDR3 length: 18; clone size: -; V gene: TRBV4-3; CDR3 protein: CASSRGNPGQGYNSPLHF; CDR3 DNA: TGCGCCAGCAGCCGAGGAAATCCCGGACAGGGCTACAATTCACCCCTCCACTTT
J gene: TRBJ1-5; D gene: TRBD1; CDR3 length: 15; clone size: -; V gene: TRBV27; CDR3 protein: CASSRQGATNQPQHF; CDR3 DNA: TGTGCCAGCTCGCGACAGGGGGCAACTAATCAGCCCCAGCATTTT
J gene: TRBJ1-2; D gene: TRBD1; CDR3 length: 19; clone size: once; V gene: TRBV4-3; CDR3 protein: CASSQTGGGQGASGYGYTF; CDR3 DNA: TGCGCCAGCAGCCAAACGGGAGGGGGACAGGGGGCAAGCGGGTATGGCTACACCTTC
J gene: TRBJ2-3; D gene: TRBD2; CDR3 length: 14; clone size: once; V gene: TRBV7-3; CDR3 protein: CASSPLGGTDTQYF; CDR3 DNA: TGTGCCAGCAGCCCTCTGGGAGGGACAGATACGCAGTATTTT
J gene: TRBJ1-2; D gene: TRBD1; CDR3 length: 14; clone size: -; V gene: TRBV27; CDR3 protein: CASSGMDRDHGYTF; CDR3 DNA: TGTGCCAGCAGTGGGATGGACAGGGATCATGGCTACACCTTC
J gene: TRBJ2-5; D gene: TRBD2; CDR3 length: 13; clone size: -; V gene: TRBV11-2; CDR3 protein: CASTVRGWETQYF; CDR3 DNA: TGTGCCAGCACCGTGCGGGGGTGGGAGACCCAGTACTTC